The 21 T cell receptor beta chains below come from one sample, sequenced in a study of Graves' ophthalmopathy and Graves' hyperthyroidism. TCR beta CDR3 regions were amplified from RNA transcripts. RT-PCR with HTBI primers came first, then second-round multiplex PCR. TCRdb re-analysed the multiplex PCR reads in MiXCR, keeping a single row per CDR3 protein. The sample lists 350,000 to 400,000 distinct CDR3 sequences; around 18% were seen once. Material: peripheral blood. The receptors here all came from a woman aged 18-35 years with Graves' ophthalmopathy.

The rearrangement joins TRBV6-1 to TRBJ2-7; 9 bases map to TRBD2. The CDR3 totals 14 residues. V dropped 6 bases and J dropped 5; count of bases not matched to a gene: 8. Germline values: CDR1 MNHNS, CDR2 SASEGT. This chain's CDR3 is CASRRLAESNEQYF. The CDR3 nucleotides are TGTGCCAGCAGACGACTAGCGGAGAGTAACGAGCAGTACTTC.

The chain carries TRBV28 and TRBJ2-7; D gene ambiguous. The CDR3 runs to 13 residues. Trimming removed 5 bases from V and 2 bases from J, with 10 bases in between. The V gene's germline CDR1 is MDHEN and CDR2 SYDVKM. DNA for the CDR3: TGTGCCAGCAGTGGCGCGGACCCCTACGAGCAGTACTTC. This gives the protein CASSGADPYEQYF. Using reference TRBV28 and TRBJ2-7 for the parts outside the CDR3, the full variable domain is DVKVTQSSRYLVKRTGEKVFLECVQDMDHENMFWYRQDPGLGLRLIYFSYDVKMKEKGDIPEGYSVSREKKERFSLILESASTNQTSMYLCASSGADPYEQYFGPGTRLTVT.

This clonotype was seen many times. Its ends do not fully match the called genes, so a read error is possible. The chain has TRBV10-2 and TRBJ2-7; D call uncertain. Germline V gene data show CDR1 as WSHSY and CDR2 as SAAADI. The CDR3 runs 14 residues. The CDR3 protein is CASNEVPTAYEQYF. In nucleotides, the CDR3 is TGCGCCAGCAATGAGGTTCCCACAGCCTACGAGCAGTACTTC.

This clonotype came up many times. The chain employs TRBV11-2 and TRBJ2-7; perhaps TRBD2 as D (6 bases). V lost 0 bases, J lost 2 bases, and 8 bases lay in between. Germline-derived CDR1 and CDR2 are SGHAT and FQNNGV. The CDR3 loop spans 14 amino acids. The DNA of the CDR3 is TGTGCCAGCAGCTTAGACGGGGGTGCCTACGAGCAGTACTTC. Its translation is CASSLDGGAYEQYF.

This clonotype was recorded many times. The V call is TRBV4-2, the J call TRBJ1-1, with D unresolved. V lost 0 bases to trimming and J lost 1 base, with 6 bases between them. This CDR3 has 14 amino acids. The V gene's germline CDR1 is LGHNA and CDR2 YNFKEQ. The CDR3 here is CASSQDSWNTEAFF. CDR3 in DNA: TGTGCCAGCAGCCAAGATTCGTGGAACACTGAAGCTTTCTTT.

There are many counts of this clonotype. This chain uses TRBV4-1 with TRBJ2-7, with D perhaps matching TRBD2 (6 bases). Germline V lookup: CDR1 MGHRA, CDR2 YSYEKL. The CDR3 length is 15 residues. V lost 1 base and J 1 base, leaving 11 bases between the germline ends. For the CDR3, the DNA is TGCGCCAGCAGCCAAGGGGAGGAGAGTTCCTACGAGCAGTACTTC. Translating it yields CASSQGEESSYEQYF.

This clonotype was observed many times. The V gene is TRBV6-5, the J gene TRBJ2-7, with D possibly matching TRBD2 (6 bases). The length of the CDR3 is 12 residues. V was trimmed by 2 bases and J by 9 bases, leaving 11 bases between them. CDR1 is MNHEY and CDR2 is SVGAGI in the germline V gene. The CDR3 region has the DNA TGTGCCAGCAGTTACAGGCAGGGAGGGCAGTACTTC. It is translated as CASSYRQGGQYF.

This clonotype showed up many times. V is TRBV20-1 and J is TRBJ2-4, with 13 bases lining up with TRBD2. Germline V gene data show CDR1 as DFQATT and CDR2 as SNEGSKA (reference sequence). V lost 2 bases to trimming and J lost 7 bases; unmatched junction nucleotides: 8. This CDR3 is built from 16 residues. In DNA, the CDR3 is TGCAGTGCTAGACCCCCCGGACTAGCGGGAGAGAACATTCAGTACTTC. It yields the protein CSARPPGLAGENIQYF.

This clonotype was detected ten times or more. The rearrangement joins TRBV18 to TRBJ1-6; possibly TRBD1 for D (5 bases). The CDR3 contains 14 residues. Germline-derived CDR1 and CDR2 are KGHSH and LQKENI. The ends were cut back, 3 bases at V and 7 bases at J, with 10 bases in the middle. The CDR3 DNA reads as TGTGCCAGCTCACCCGGGGGGAGGAATTCACCCCTCCACTTT. It translates to CASSPGGRNSPLHF.

This clonotype appeared many times. This chain joins TRBV15 and TRBJ2-4; perhaps D is TRBD1 or TRBD2 (5 bases each). Germline CDR1 is LNHNV and CDR2 is YYDKDF (reference sequence). CDR3 length equals 14 residues. V was shortened by 5 bases and J by 4 bases, with 12 bases between the two germline ends. CDR3 loop: CATSVRDGKNIQYF. The CDR3 region has the DNA TGTGCCACCAGCGTTCGGGACGGTAAAAACATTCAGTACTTC.

The J gene is TRBJ1-2, the V gene TRBV20-1; no clear D. Germline CDR1 DFQATT, CDR2 SNEGSKA (reference sequence). The CDR3 has 11 residues. V dropped 1 base and J dropped 8 bases, with 8 bases sitting between them. In nucleotides, the CDR3 is TGCAGTGCTAGAGTGATCGGGGGCTACACCTTC. Translated, it gives CSARVIGGYTF.

This clonotype was seen ten or more times. CDR3: CASSYDLNQPQHF. The CDR3 bases are TGTGCCAGCAGTTACGACCTAAATCAGCCCCAGCATTTT. The rearrangement links TRBV6-2 or TRBV6-3 to TRBJ1-5; no reliable D call. Between the trimmed V and J ends, which lost 2 bases and 4 bases, there was a span of 6 bases. The V gene's germline CDR1 is MNHEY and CDR2 SVGEGT. CDR3 length: 13 residues.

This clonotype was seen ten or more times. The rearrangement uses TRBV12-3 or TRBV12-4 and TRBJ2-7; 13 bases are a match to TRBD2. The CDR3 has 15 residues. J lost 3 bases, V lost 5 bases, and 4 bases had no gene match. CDR3 nucleotide sequence: TGTGCCAGCAGTCCCCGGACTAGCGGGGGCTACGAGCAGTACTTC. It specifies CASSPRTSGGYEQYF.

In its sample, this clonotype was seen many times. The genes are TRBV29-1 and TRBJ2-7; TRBD2 matches at 9 bases. Germline-derived CDR1 and CDR2 are SQVTM and ANQGSEA. CDR3 length: 14 amino acids. The V gene end was trimmed by 4 bases and the J gene end by 9 bases; junction bases not matched to a gene: 13. The CDR3 DNA follows: TGCAGCGTTGGGTCGATAGCGGGAGTTGGGCTGCAGTACTTC. It is translated as CSVGSIAGVGLQYF.

The chain recombines TRBV6-1 with TRBJ1-5; no reliable D call. Per germline, CDR1 MNHNS and CDR2 SASEGT. CDR3 size: 13 residues. With 8 bases removed from V and 0 bases from J, the gap between germline ends came to 8 bases. The CDR3 DNA is TGTGCCAGCGCAACCAATAGCAATCAGCCCCAGCATTTT. It is translated as CASATNSNQPQHF.

This clonotype was recorded at least ten times. The chain uses TRBV11-2 and TRBJ2-2; 7 bases are a match to TRBD1. The CDR3 consists of 15 residues. Per germline, CDR1 SGHAT and CDR2 FQNNGV. V dropped 5 bases and J dropped 7; count of bases not matched to a gene: 10. The chain's CDR3 is CASSRDRVRNGELFF. Written as DNA, the CDR3 is TGTGCCAGCAGCCGCGACAGGGTCCGCAACGGGGAGCTGTTTTTT. Filled out from reference TRBV11-2 and TRBJ2-2, the complete variable domain reads EAGVAQSPRYKIIEKRQSVAFWCNPISGHATLYWYQQILGQGPKLLIQFQNNGVVDDSQLPKDRFSAERLKGVDSTLKIQPAKLEDSAVYLCASSRDRVRNGELFFGEGSRLTVL.

This clonotype was observed many times. This chain links TRBV5-1 with TRBJ2-7, with 8 bases matching TRBD2. V shed 4 bases, J shed 3 bases, and the junction held 12 bases outside the gene matches. Germline V gives CDR1 SGHRS, CDR2 YFSETQ. This CDR3 has 16 residues. The CDR3 spells CASSPKTTSGYYEQYF. CDR3 nucleotides: TGCGCCAGCAGCCCCAAAACCACTAGCGGATACTACGAGCAGTACTTC.

In this sample, this clonotype turned up many times. The CDR3 spells CASSYGGAEETQYF. The CDR3 DNA is TGTGCCAGCAGTTACGGAGGGGCAGAAGAGACCCAGTACTTC. The V gene is TRBV6-5, the J gene TRBJ2-5; TRBD2 might be the D (6 bases). This CDR3 is built from 14 residues. CDR1 and CDR2 (germline): MNHEY, SVGAGI. V was pared by 2 bases and J by 3 bases, with 10 bases between.

This clonotype showed up many times. The V call is TRBV30, the J call TRBJ2-7, with 9 bases aligning to TRBD1. Germline V lookup: CDR1 GTSNPN, CDR2 SVGIG (reference sequence). The V and J ends lost 3 bases and 6 bases, in that order; junction bases with no gene match: 9. The CDR3 spans 14 residues. CDR3 loop: CAWSVQGASGEQYF. CDR3 bases: TGTGCCTGGAGCGTACAGGGGGCCTCCGGCGAGCAGTACTTC.

As for this clonotype: Possible read error: a much larger clone is one base away. The chain carries TRBV28 and TRBJ2-7; TRBD1 might be the D (6 bases). Germline V lookup: CDR1 MDHEN, CDR2 SYDVKM. CDR3 length: 15 residues. V lost 2 bases and J lost 3, with 14 bases in between. This CDR3 reads CASSLGVWTDYEQYF. The CDR3 DNA sequence: TGTGCCAGCAGTTTAGGGGTCTGGACAGACTACGAGCAGTACTTC.

This clonotype came up many times. V is TRBV6-1 and J is TRBJ1-2, with 7 bases that match TRBD1. The CDR3 has 15 amino acids. From germline, CDR1 is MNHNS and CDR2 SASEGT. Trimming removed 5 bases from V and 3 bases from J; junction bases left unmatched: 9. CDR3 nucleotides: TGTGCCAGCAGTCCCCCAGGGGGAACCGACTATGGCTACACCTTC. Translated: CASSPPGGTDYGYTF.